This T cell receptor beta chain was identified during a study of response to subunit inactivated influenza vaccine. Study findings and constraints: The authors offered the suggestion that each seasonal influenza vaccination recruits few new T cells.

TCRdb independently ran MiXCR on the RT-PCR reads; one entry per CDR3 protein. Among hundreds of thousands of distinct CDR3 sequences listed, approximately 17% were seen once. V lost 5 bases and J lost 9, with 20 bases in between. Germline V gene lookup returns CDR1 DFQATT and CDR2 SNEGSKA (reference sequence). This CDR3 spans 14 amino acids. The table lists this clonotype with a few counts. No antigen is known for it. Sequences were derived from PBMCs from blood, sampled more than 4 days after vaccination. This receptor was taken from a man aged 45-65 years who received an inactivated influenza vaccine. This rearrangement joins TRBV20-1 to TRBJ1-5; TRBD1 might be the D (5 bases). The CDR3 spells CSAGKDMGAGPQHF. DNA of the CDR3: TGCAGTGCTGGAAAGGACATGGGCGCGGGGCCCCAGCATTTT.